This TCR beta chain stems from a study of identical twins. Unique molecular identifiers were in the cDNA, with template-switch universal primer binding. TCRdb fed the 5' RACE reads into MiXCR, producing one record per CDR3 protein. The sample lists hundreds of thousands of distinct CDR3 sequences, about 7% occurring once. This clonotype was seen at least ten times. This CDR3 comprises 13 residues. Trimming cost V 3 bases and J 7 bases; bases outside gene matches: 8. CDR1 SQVTM and CDR2 ANQGSEA come from the germline V gene. This sample also appeared in a second study, on yellow fever vaccine responses in identical twins. Per that paper: Twins showed a vaccine T cell response that reportedly seemed partly convergent, partly personalized.

Sequencing was carried out using PBMCs. V usage is TRBV29-1 and J usage is TRBJ2-7, with TRBD1 matching 8 bases. This receptor was identified in a woman aged 18-30 years in good health. CDR3 region: CSVEGQGAGEQYF. CDR3 DNA sequence: TGCAGCGTTGAGGGGCAGGGGGCTGGAGAGCAGTACTTC.